One sample yielded the 21 T cell receptor beta chains listed below, sequenced in a study of cytomegalovirus exposure and HLA in healthy donors. A multiplex PCR was run with 60 Vbeta primers and 13 Jbeta primers. Libraries were prepared by immunoSEQ multiplex PCR; TCRdb keeps only in-frame clonotypes and omits some of them. The table shows hundreds of thousands of clones, with 76% occurring only once. Sequenced sample: PBMCs. The receptors were gathered from a man aged 18 to 35 in good health and CMV-seronegative.

The table lists this clone with a few counts. The V gene is TRBV6-1, the J gene TRBJ1-3; no firm D call. CDR1 and CDR2 from the germline V gene are MNHNS and SASEGT. V was shortened by 5 bases and J by 3 bases, with 8 bases between the two germline ends. CDR3 length equals 13 residues. The CDR3 protein is CASSQNFGNTIYF. In nucleotides, the CDR3 is TGTGCCAGCAGTCAAAATTTTGGAAACACCATATATTTT.

This clone was seen only a few times. For the CDR3, the DNA is TGCGCCAGCAGCCATAAAACAGGGGCAGGGGCCAACGTCCTGACTTTC. Protein sequence: CASSHKTGAGANVLTF. J is TRBJ2-6 and V is TRBV5-1, with 7 bases that match TRBD1. The germline CDR1 and CDR2 sequences are SGHRS and YFSETQ. V trimming: 4 bases; J trimming: 4 bases; junction bases outside the gene matches: 8. The CDR3 extends over 16 amino acids.

The sample holds a few counts of this clone. V is TRBV5-1 and J is TRBJ2-5, with TRBD2 matching 11 bases. Germline CDR1 SGHRS, CDR2 YFSETQ. The CDR3 totals 15 residues. V was clipped by 0 bases and J by 5 bases; unmatched bases: 3. CDR3 nucleotides: TGCGCCAGCAGCTTGGGACTAGCGGGACGGGAGACCCAGTACTTC. Its translation is CASSLGLAGRETQYF.

This clone showed up just once. This CDR3 reads CASSAGTTSGELFF. Here the CDR3 DNA reads TGTGCCAGCAGCGCCGGGACTACGTCCGGGGAGCTGTTTTTT. The J gene is TRBJ2-2, the V gene TRBV6-1; 7 nucleotides agree with TRBD2. Germline CDR1 is MNHNS and CDR2 is SASEGT. The CDR3 totals 14 residues. V was pared by 6 bases and J by 6 bases, with 7 bases of the junction left unmatched.

V gene TRBV10-3 combines with J gene TRBJ2-7; D is possibly TRBD1 (7 bases). The CDR3 sequence is 13 residues long. The V gene's germline CDR1 is ENHRY and CDR2 SYGVKD. V was trimmed by 7 bases and J by 2 bases, leaving 12 bases between them. CDR3 region: CAITAGGTYEQYF. CDR3 bases: TGTGCCATCACGGCAGGGGGGACCTACGAGCAGTACTTC.

The chain links TRBV6-5 to TRBJ1-6, with D possibly matching TRBD1 (6 bases). V shed 7 bases and J shed 7 bases, with 11 bases lying between them. The CDR3 totals 13 residues. Germline V gene data show CDR1 as MNHEY and CDR2 as SVGAGI. This chain's CDR3 is CASNNRENSPLHF. The CDR3 DNA reads as TGTGCCAGCAATAACAGGGAAAATTCACCCCTCCACTTT.

This sequence joins TRBV27 and TRBJ2-7; weak D call: TRBD2 (5 bases). This CDR3 has 14 residues. V lost 4 bases and J 5 bases, leaving 15 bases between the germline ends. Germline V gene data show CDR1 as MNHEY and CDR2 as SMNVEV (reference sequence). The CDR3 is CASSWAGLRNEQYF. The DNA of the CDR3 is TGTGCCAGCAGTTGGGCGGGTCTACGGAACGAGCAGTACTTC.

The chain links TRBV19 to TRBJ1-1; maybe TRBD1 (5 bases). The CDR3 contains 14 residues. Germline V gene data show CDR1 as LNHDA and CDR2 as SQIVND (reference sequence). Trimming pared 3 bases from V and 1 base from J, leaving 9 bases between. As DNA, the CDR3 is TGTGCCAGTAGTATTCTGGGGGGGAACACTGAAGCTTTCTTT. It codes for CASSILGGNTEAFF. Supplemented by reference TRBV19 and TRBJ1-1, the full variable domain reads DGGITQSPKYLFRKEGQNVTLSCEQNLNHDAMYWYRQDPGQGLRLIYYSQIVNDFQKGDIAEGYSVSREKKESFPLTVTSAQKNPTAFYLCASSILGGNTEAFFGQGTRLTVV.

The chain employs TRBV2 and TRBJ2-3; the D is unclear. Germline V gives CDR1 SNHLY, CDR2 FYNNEI. This CDR3 comprises 12 residues. The ends were cut back, 6 bases at V and 4 bases at J, with 8 bases in the middle. CDR3 sequence: CASRLDSDTQYF. DNA for the CDR3: TGTGCCAGCAGGTTAGACTCAGATACGCAGTATTTT.

This chain joins TRBV5-1 and TRBJ2-7; possible D gene TRBD1, 5 bases. This CDR3 spans 14 amino acids. From germline, CDR1 is SGHRS and CDR2 YFSETQ. Trimming pared 4 bases from V and 0 bases from J, leaving 11 bases between. The CDR3 sequence is CASSRQSNSYEQYF. DNA of the CDR3: TGCGCCAGCAGCAGACAGAGTAACTCCTACGAGCAGTACTTC.

The CDR3: CASTGRGETQYF. CDR3 bases: TGTGCCAGCACCGGGAGGGGGGAGACCCAGTACTTC. This chain connects TRBV6-9 to TRBJ2-5, with 8 nucleotides matching TRBD2. The CDR3 spans 12 residues. Germline CDR1 and CDR2: MNHGY and SVAAGI. J lost 5 bases, V lost 7 bases, and 3 bases had no gene match.

This chain uses TRBV30 with TRBJ1-1, with no clear D. The germline V gene encodes CDR1 GTSNPN and CDR2 SVGIG (reference sequence). The ends were cut back, 2 bases at V and 7 bases at J, with 11 bases in the middle. The CDR3 has 12 amino acids. The CDR3 protein is CAWSLDWNEAFF. The CDR3 nucleotides are TGTGCCTGGAGTCTCGACTGGAATGAAGCTTTCTTT.

This clone was detected a few times. The chain has TRBV6-1 and TRBJ1-5; D is ambiguous. Germline loops: CDR1 MNHNS, CDR2 SASEGT. The CDR3 consists of 14 residues. Trimming shortened V by 5 bases and J by 0 bases, and 8 bases separated the two germline ends. Written as DNA, the CDR3 is TGTGCCAGCAGTCGCGACAATAGCAATCAGCCCCAGCATTTT. Residues: CASSRDNSNQPQHF.

This sequence joins TRBV2 and TRBJ1-5, with a weak D call TRBD1 (5 bases). Between the trimmed V and J ends, which lost 4 bases and 6 bases, there was a span of 16 bases. Per the germline V gene, CDR1 is SNHLY and CDR2 is FYNNEI. This CDR3 region has 15 residues. The CDR3 loop reads CASSADDSRFQPQHF. CDR3 bases: TGTGCCAGCAGTGCCGACGACAGTCGATTTCAGCCCCAGCATTTT.

CDR3 sequence (DNA): TGTGCCAGCAGATCGCTAGGGACAGGGGCCTACGAGCAGTACTTC. Protein product: CASRSLGTGAYEQYF. This chain joins TRBV27 and TRBJ2-7; TRBD1 matches at 10 bases. The germline gives CDR1 MNHEY, CDR2 SMNVEV (reference sequence). The junction had 7 bases not matched to a gene; V was cut back by 6 bases and J by 2 bases. This CDR3 region has 15 residues.

The gene calls are TRBV5-1 and TRBJ1-5; a weak D match, TRBD1 (5 bases). Trimming cost V 5 bases and J 0 bases, with 12 bases left between them. Germline CDR1 is SGHRS and CDR2 is YFSETQ. There are 15 residues in the CDR3. The CDR3 DNA sequence: TGCGCCAGCAGGGAAGGACATTTTAGCAATCAGCCCCAGCATTTT. Amino acid sequence: CASREGHFSNQPQHF. Full variable domain (rest looked up from reference TRBV5-1 and TRBJ1-5): KAGVTQTPRYLIKTRGQQVTLSCSPISGHRSVSWYQQTPGQGLQFLFEYFSETQRNKGNFPGRFSGRQFSNSRSEMNVSTLELGDSALYLCASREGHFSNQPQHFGDGTRLSIL.

This chain links TRBV18 with TRBJ2-2; possibly TRBD2 for D (6 bases). Germline assignment: CDR1 KGHSH and CDR2 LQKENI. The CDR3 spans 15 residues. V gave up 4 bases and J gave up 5 bases, with 14 bases separating them. Written as DNA, the CDR3 is TGTGCCAGCTCACTTAGCGGAGGAGGGACCGGGGAGCTGTTTTTT. It codes for CASSLSGGGTGELFF.

In its sample, this clone was seen once. J is TRBJ2-1 and V is TRBV15; the D gene is possibly TRBD1 (5 bases). The CDR3 sequence is 16 residues long. CDR1 and CDR2 from the germline V gene are LNHNV and YYDKDF (reference sequence). With 0 bases removed from V and 5 bases from J, the gap between germline ends came to 14 bases. Here the CDR3 reads CATSRDQVDNNNEQFF. As DNA, the CDR3 is TGTGCCACCAGCAGAGATCAGGTGGACAATAACAATGAGCAGTTCTTC.

The chain's CDR3 is CAWTFAGANVLTF. In DNA, the CDR3 is TGTGCCTGGACGTTTGCTGGGGCCAACGTCCTGACTTTC. The chain joins TRBV30 to TRBJ2-6; the D is unclear. From germline, CDR1 is GTSNPN and CDR2 SVGIG (reference sequence). Deletions cut 4 bases from V and 2 bases from J, with 6 bases between. CDR3 size: 13 residues.

The chain carries TRBV10-1 and TRBJ1-6; 11 bases line up with TRBD1. CDR3 length: 19 amino acids. J lost 0 bases, V lost 8 bases, and 12 bases had no gene match. Germline V gene data show CDR1 as WNHNN and CDR2 as SYGVQD (reference sequence). This chain's CDR3 is CASGGIGQGAISYNSPLHF. The CDR3 region has the DNA TGCGCCAGCGGGGGGATCGGACAGGGGGCGATCTCCTATAATTCACCCCTCCACTTT.

This clone was picked up a small number of times. This chain connects TRBV4-1 to TRBJ1-2; D is unresolved. Trimming removed 1 base from V and 2 bases from J, with 11 bases in between. Germline CDR1 and CDR2: MGHRA and YSYEKL. The CDR3 is 15 amino acids. CDR3 residues: CASSQVFIANYGYTF. The CDR3 DNA follows: TGCGCCAGCAGCCAAGTATTCATAGCAAACTATGGCTACACCTTC.